This T cell receptor (beta chain) came from a study of blood T cell repertoires in COVID-19 (dated by TCRdb to about 2020). Regarding the complete study: Samples covering the acute and convalescent phases of COVID-19 were provided by collaborators in the United States, Italy and Spain. HLA class I and class II types, where available, came from metadata supplied by the sample provider rather than from assay-based typing. Subjects who had been exposed to COVID-19, were actively infected with it, or had recovered from it provided the deeply sampled blood TCRbeta repertoires that made up the dataset. The samples were drawn from two sources: the first 160 participants of the ongoing ImmuneRACE study, and 950 to 1,500 subjects contributed by 6 global collaborators. The prospective study material was composed of cDNA or gDNA derived from T cells, B-cell-depleted T cells, or PBMCs. A de-identified subject ID, COVID-19 status, age in years and sex were almost always included in the sample metadata. A freely available public database, intended as a resource for researchers studying the immune response to SARS-CoV-2, is where the repertoires were released.

TCRbeta CDR3 regions were amplified from genomic DNA using the immunoSEQ Assay, a bias-controlled multiplex PCR. Per the source publication's procedure: Within the assay, amplification of reference gene primers was used to estimate how many nucleated cells each sample contained. To quantify the absolute abundance of each unique TCRbeta CDR3 rearrangement, sequence reads were collapsed and filtered. For each sample, productive Simpson clonality was calculated as the square root of Simpson's diversity index across productive rearrangements. Held by TCRdb, this immuneACCESS table contains in-frame sequences only and omits some clones. Under half of the omission traces to an unresolved V gene where checked; the cause of the rest is unknown. V, J and clone size are those of that table, while D and trimming were read from the DNA. The sample records 130,000 to 150,000 clones, roughly four fifths of which are singletons. About 9.2% of the sample comes from the top ten.

Participants in the prospective study were aged roughly 18 to 100 years, lived in 20 to 25 United States geographic areas, and enrolled through a virtual design. Cohort assignment in the prospective study relied on participant-reported clinical history from a screening survey and a study questionnaire. Recovered participants in ImmuneRACE Cohort 3 were defined as having two consecutive negative NP/OP PCR tests, clearance from a healthcare professional, or resolution of symptoms. Each participant in the prospective study had whole blood, serum and a nasopharyngeal or oropharyngeal swab collected by mobile phlebotomists. Additional blood draws and questionnaires over an approximately two-month period could optionally be provided by prospective study participants. Prospective study blood samples were shipped either frozen or at room temperature before DNA extraction. The paper as a whole reports these results and caveats: Clinical and demographic metadata were provided uncurated, with the amount varying by source and participant.

Worth noting for this clone: It has no known antigen specificity. No base quality information exists; no much larger clone differs at one position.

The material sequenced was PBMCs or T cells enriched from blood (not recorded which). The sequence derives from a man in his fifties who had recovered from COVID-19.

The sequence in DNA is TGTGCCAGCAGCCCACCGTCAGGGGTAAACGAAAAACTGTTTTTT. It encodes CASSPPSGVNEKLFF. The sequence joins TRBV14 to TRBJ1-4; the D gene is perhaps TRBD1, on 6 matching bases. V is shortened by 4 bases, J by 8 bases, and the region joining them spans 17 bases. CDR1 and CDR2 (SGHDN, FVKESK) derive from the germline V gene. The CDR3 covers 15 residues, taking in both the cysteine and the phenylalanine. Just CDR3 DNA is preserved here, 45 bases in frame from base 1.